One and the same sample provided the 2 T cell receptor beta chains below, sequenced in a study of T cell responses to AZD1222 COVID-19 vaccine. Sequencing was performed with immunoSEQ multiplex PCR; in TCRdb, only in-frame clones are kept and a portion is missing. In the table there are 150,000 to 190,000 clones, 80% to 90% of which are singletons. The specimen comprised peripheral blood, sampled 28 days after the second AZD1222 dose. The receptors here all came from an adult who received the AZD1222 COVID-19 vaccine.

V is TRBV9 and J is TRBJ2-1; D is ambiguous. Germline V gives CDR1 SGDLS, CDR2 YYNGEE. This CDR3 contains 15 residues. V lost 3 bases, J lost 0 bases, and 10 bases lay in between. The CDR3 spells CASSAQTGSYNEQFF. The CDR3 DNA reads as TGTGCCAGCAGCGCCCAGACCGGCTCCTACAATGAGCAGTTCTTC.

V usage is TRBV9 and J usage is TRBJ1-1; a weak D match, TRBD1 (5 bases). Between the trimmed V and J ends, which lost 4 bases and 0 bases, there was a span of 19 bases. Per germline, CDR1 SGDLS and CDR2 YYNGEE. This CDR3 region has 17 residues. The CDR3 DNA follows: TGTGCCAGCAGCCCCGGGGGGGATTGGGGGGTGAACACTGAAGCTTTCTTT. Protein sequence: CASSPGGDWGVNTEAFF.